What follows are 17 T cell receptor beta chains derived from one specimen sequenced in a study of PD-L1 blockade in urothelial cancer. The table came from immunoSEQ multiplex PCR; TCRdb's copy has only in-frame clones and leaves some out. This sample has nearly 50,000 clones, with roughly 80% found just once. Regarding time point: peripheral blood 6 weeks after treatment start. The source was PBMCs, collected around atezolizumab (anti-PD-L1) treatment. The receptors derive from an older man with urothelial cancer.

The CDR3, as DNA: TGTGCCAGCAGCTCCGGACTAGGGGAGGGCGAGCAGTACTTC. Residues: CASSSGLGEGEQYF. The V gene is TRBV7-3, the J gene TRBJ2-7; 7 positions agree with TRBD2. The CDR3 has 14 residues. V shed 4 bases and J 6 bases; nucleotides not matched to a gene: 9. Germline CDR1 reads SGHTA; CDR2 reads FQGTGA.

CDR3 region: CASSPPSLAGASYEQYF. CDR3 DNA: TGTGCCAGCTCACCACCTAGCCTGGCGGGAGCTTCCTACGAGCAGTACTTC. The V and J genes are TRBV18 and TRBJ2-7; 7 bases match TRBD2. V lost 0 bases, J lost 1 base, and 9 bases stayed unmatched. Germline loops: CDR1 KGHSH, CDR2 LQKENI. CDR3 size: 17 residues.

J is TRBJ2-7 and V is TRBV18, with 11 bases identical to TRBD1. The J segment lost 7 bases and the V segment lost 2 bases, leaving 10 bases of the junction unmatched. Germline values: CDR1 KGHSH, CDR2 LQKENI. The CDR3 extends over 16 amino acids. The CDR3 sequence is CASSPKPDRGRGEQYF. In nucleotides, the CDR3 is TGTGCCAGCTCACCAAAACCGGACAGGGGGCGAGGAGAGCAGTACTTC.

This clone was counted a single time. This chain connects TRBV2 to TRBJ2-5; TRBD2 matches at 8 bases. The germline V gene encodes CDR1 SNHLY and CDR2 FYNNEI. Losses at the gene ends were 6 bases for V and 6 bases for J; bases not matched to a gene: 6. CDR3 length: 13 residues. The CDR3, as DNA: TGTGCCAGCAGCGGGGGGGGCGGGAAGACCCAGTACTTC. This translates into CASSGGGGKTQYF.

The chain recombines TRBV18 with TRBJ2-5, with D possibly being TRBD2 (6 bases). The CDR3 consists of 14 residues. Germline V lookup: CDR1 KGHSH, CDR2 LQKENI. V lost 8 bases and J lost 2, with 15 bases in between. CDR3 in DNA: TGTGCCAGCCACCGAGTCAGCGGGCAAGAGACCCAGTACTTC. It is translated as CASHRVSGQETQYF.

This sequence joins TRBV5-1 and TRBJ2-7; the match to TRBD1 covers 7 bases. Germline V gene data show CDR1 as SGHRS and CDR2 as YFSETQ. The J segment lost 9 bases and the V segment lost 1 base, leaving 10 bases of the junction unmatched. The CDR3 loop spans 14 amino acids. The CDR3 reads CASSLNGDREGQYF. CDR3 nucleotides: TGCGCCAGCAGCTTGAACGGTGACAGGGAAGGGCAGTACTTC.

This clone appeared once. V usage is TRBV5-5 and J usage is TRBJ2-7; TRBD1 agrees at 7 bases. Germline CDR1 and CDR2: SGHKS and YYEKEE (reference sequence). The CDR3 loop spans 14 amino acids. The V segment lost 4 bases and the J segment 2 bases; nucleotides outside the gene matches: 6. CDR3 DNA: TGTGCCAGCAGCATGGACAGGTTCGCCTACGAGCAGTACTTC. Amino acid sequence: CASSMDRFAYEQYF.

This chain links TRBV19 with TRBJ2-7, with D hard to call. From germline, CDR1 is LNHDA and CDR2 SQIVND (reference sequence). V was cut by 8 bases and J by 2 bases, with 4 bases left in between. The CDR3 covers 10 residues. The CDR3 spells CASGAYEQYF. The CDR3, as DNA: TGTGCCAGTGGAGCCTACGAGCAGTACTTC. Variable domain in full (rest from reference TRBV19 and TRBJ2-7): DGGITQSPKYLFRKEGQNVTLSCEQNLNHDAMYWYRQDPGQGLRLIYYSQIVNDFQKGDIAEGYSVSREKKESFPLTVTSAQKNPTAFYLCASGAYEQYFGPGTRLTVT.

DNA for the CDR3: TGTGCCAGCAGCCACATGAACACTGAAGCTTTCTTT. It yields the protein CASSHMNTEAFF. The chain is built from TRBV16 and TRBJ1-1; D gene unclear. V gave up 3 bases and J gave up 0 bases, with 2 bases separating them. This CDR3 has 12 amino acids. CDR1 and CDR2 from the germline V gene are KGHSY and FQNENV. The complete variable domain, with remaining parts taken from reference TRBV16 and TRBJ1-1, reads GEEVAQTPKHLVRGEGQKAKLYCAPIKGHSYVFWYQQVLKNEFKFLISFQNENVFDETGMPKERFSAKCLPNSPCSLEIQATKLEDSAVYFCASSHMNTEAFFGQGTRLTVV.

This clone was found a few times. V is TRBV7-9 and J is TRBJ1-2, with D possibly TRBD1 on 5 matching bases. The CDR3 is made up of 14 amino acids. Per germline, CDR1 SEHNR and CDR2 FQNEAQ (reference sequence). With 0 bases removed from V and 8 bases from J, the gap between germline ends came to 13 bases. The CDR3 DNA reads as TGTGCCAGCAGCTTAGCGGGGCGCTCGAGAGGCTACACCTTC. This gives the protein CASSLAGRSRGYTF.

As DNA, the CDR3 is TGTGCCAGCAGCTCCAGGACTAGCGGCACAGATACGCAGTATTTT. Residues: CASSSRTSGTDTQYF. The chain has TRBV11-3 and TRBJ2-3, with 9 positions matching TRBD2. Germline V CDR1 and CDR2: SGHNT, YENEEA. There are 15 residues in the CDR3. J lost 1 base, V lost 4 bases, and 3 bases had no gene match. Variable domain in full (rest from reference TRBV11-3 and TRBJ2-3): EAGVVQSPRYKIIEKKQPVAFWCNPISGHNTLYWYLQNLGQGPELLIRYENEEAVDDSQLPKDRFSAERLKGVDSTLKIQPAELGDSAVYLCASSSRTSGTDTQYFGPGTRLTVL.

This clone has only a few counts. The chain links TRBV2 to TRBJ1-4; TRBD1 might be the D (6 bases). Germline CDR1 is SNHLY and CDR2 is FYNNEI. The CDR3 totals 14 residues. The V gene lost 10 bases and the J gene lost 10 bases, with 22 bases spanning the gap. CDR3 sequence reads: CATHLGAGAGKLFF. Written as DNA, the CDR3 is TGTGCCACACACCTCGGGGCAGGGGCGGGAAAACTGTTTTTT.

This rearrangement joins TRBV18 to TRBJ2-7; 11 bases map to TRBD2. CDR3 length: 17 residues. Germline CDR1 reads KGHSH; CDR2 reads LQKENI. V lost 5 bases, J lost 5 bases, and 14 bases stayed unmatched. The CDR3, as DNA: TGTGCCAGCTCATCTCAAACCCCGCTAGCGGGAGGAGACGAGCAGTACTTC. It encodes CASSSQTPLAGGDEQYF.

The rearrangement uses TRBV4-1 and TRBJ2-2; D gene uncertain. Germline values: CDR1 MGHRA, CDR2 YSYEKL. V shed 1 base and J shed 7 bases, with 16 bases lying between them. CDR3 length equals 16 residues. CDR3 amino acids: CASSQANLVVSGELFF. CDR3 sequence (DNA): TGCGCCAGCAGCCAAGCGAACTTGGTAGTTAGCGGGGAGCTGTTTTTT.

The J gene is TRBJ2-7, the V gene TRBV6-1, with D perhaps TRBD1 (6 bases). The CDR3 totals 13 residues. V was shortened by 11 bases and J by 1 base, with 15 bases between the two germline ends. The germline CDR1 and CDR2 sequences are MNHNS and SASEGT. In nucleotides, the CDR3 is TGTGCCCTCGAGGCAGGGGTATCCTACGAGCAGTACTTC. Translated, it gives CALEAGVSYEQYF.

This chain connects TRBV19 to TRBJ2-6; 9 bases map to TRBD1. The J segment lost 0 bases and the V segment lost 4 bases, leaving 10 bases of the junction unmatched. This CDR3 has 19 residues. Germline-derived CDR1 and CDR2 are LNHDA and SQIVND (reference sequence). CDR3 nucleotides: TGTGCCAGTAGTACAGGGACAGGGACCTTCTCCTCTGGGGCCAACGTCCTGACTTTC. This translates into CASSTGTGTFSSGANVLTF.

This clone was recorded once. This chain connects TRBV6-1 to TRBJ2-5; TRBD1 is a possible D gene (6 bases). The germline V and J ends were trimmed by 1 base and 5 bases, with 14 bases remaining between them. CDR1 MNHNS and CDR2 SASEGT come from the germline V gene. CDR3 length: 15 residues. CDR3 nucleotide sequence: TGTGCCAGCAGTGAAGGGACAGCCTTAAGTGAGACCCAGTACTTC. Translating it yields CASSEGTALSETQYF.